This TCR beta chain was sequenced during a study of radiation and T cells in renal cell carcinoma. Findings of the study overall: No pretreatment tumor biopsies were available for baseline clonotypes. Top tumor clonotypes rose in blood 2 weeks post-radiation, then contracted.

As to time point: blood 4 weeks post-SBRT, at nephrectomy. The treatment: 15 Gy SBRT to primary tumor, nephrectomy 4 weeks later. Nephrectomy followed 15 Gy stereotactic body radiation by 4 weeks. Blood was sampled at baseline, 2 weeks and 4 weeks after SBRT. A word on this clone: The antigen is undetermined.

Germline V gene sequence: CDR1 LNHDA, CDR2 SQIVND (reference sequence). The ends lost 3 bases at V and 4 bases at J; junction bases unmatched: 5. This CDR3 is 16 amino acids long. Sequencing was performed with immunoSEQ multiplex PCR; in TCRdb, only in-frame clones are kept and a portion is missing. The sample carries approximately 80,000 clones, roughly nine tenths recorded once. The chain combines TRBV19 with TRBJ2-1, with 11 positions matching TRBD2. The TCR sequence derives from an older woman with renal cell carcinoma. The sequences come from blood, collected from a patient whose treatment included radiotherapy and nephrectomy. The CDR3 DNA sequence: TGTGCCAGTAGTATCATTAGCGGGGGGGCGTACAATGAGCAGTTCTTC. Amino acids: CASSIISGGAYNEQFF.